This section outlines one T cell receptor (beta chain) sequence together with its context. The target of this receptor is not known. Base qualities were left out, and no much larger clone turns up one base away. The data derive from a study of cytomegalovirus exposure and HLA in healthy donors (dated by TCRdb to about 2017). Background on the whole study: In an earlier analysis of 587 of the donors, about 270 Gb of sequence data and 100 million or so unique TCR beta sequences from about 180 million T cells were reported. In addition to the first cohort of around 670 subjects, a separate validation cohort of around 110 different subjects was used. An early release covering roughly 640 HLA-typed donors comprised about 310 gigabases of sequencing data and around 86 million unique TCR sequences. All discovery cohort repertoires had been generated using a single sequencing platform. Among the approximately 400 genotyped donors, approximately 77% belonged to the genetic ancestry cluster associated with self-reported Caucasian donors. Typing coverage differed by locus: A, B, C, DRB1 and DQB1 were typed in roughly 620-640 donors, DQA1 in about 560, DPA1 in some 570, and DPB1 in approximately 450. Among approximately 370 genotyped donors of the cohort, an average of around 240,000 unique TCR beta nucleotide sequences was sequenced per donor, of which roughly 18% were non-productive. The study used immunosequencing to profile the T cell repertoires of approximately 630 subjects and linked those repertoires to cytomegalovirus serostatus. Rather than using new phenotypic data, the later analysis identified candidate immune exposures from TCR beta sequences and from how often those sequences occurred across donors. In an earlier analysis of 587 of the donors, high-throughput TCR beta sequencing was used to judge whether each TCR beta V gene segment behaved as functional or pseudogenic. High-throughput TCR immunosequencing, statistical association of individual TCRs with disease status, and machine learning were combined to predict cytomegalovirus infection status. The study was designed to test whether signatures of past pathogen exposure could be identified by cataloging public T cell receptors. Donor age, sex, ethnicity and CMV serostatus were compiled alongside the repertoire data. In a later analysis, previously published TCR beta repertoires from 500 to 750 donors were re-analyzed and high-resolution HLA genotyping was added so that TCR occurrence patterns could be studied. Roughly 5 DR-DQ haplotypes were handled as single units for association and clustering, since linkage in the cohort was strong. Genome-wide SNP genotypes for about 65% of the 666 donors were used in a later genetic analysis, which treated that subset as a discovery cohort. HLA typing covered class I and class II loci at four-digit resolution.

In total, just over 650 healthy bone marrow donors made up the cohort. At the time of sampling, all cohort members were nominally healthy, though unrecorded immune exposures were likely present. The donor tested CMV seronegative and was one of the 352 seronegative cohort members. A peripheral blood sample was provided by each donor, and peripheral blood mononuclear cells were used for TCR beta sequencing. Genomic DNA extraction from the blood cell samples was performed with the Qiagen DNeasy Blood Extraction Kit. Broader findings and caveats from the paper: The classifier was reported to diagnose cytomegalovirus status with high specificity and sensitivity in both the original and validation cohorts. A cluster of highly shared sequence variants was judged likely to represent a technical artifact of the sequencing pipeline. While some public TCRs were present in many individuals, most TCR sequences turned up only very rarely across donors. In a later analysis, HLA-associated TCR beta chains showed more clonal expansion and lower generation probabilities than non-associated chains that were equally common. CMV serostatus was the only immune exposure information available for the cohort. Because some donors lacked HLA typing at each locus, the association tests relied only on the typed subset. In this cohort, only TCR beta chains were sequenced, and detectable features were limited by the absence of alpha or paired-chain data. In vitro tests confirmed that a few of the cytomegalovirus-associated TCR beta chains recognize cytomegalovirus antigens. A later analysis found that TCR association rates varied across HLA loci, with DRB1 alleles showing the most associated TCRs and HLA-C alleles the fewest. An association between a missense DCLRE1C variant and V-gene and J-gene trimming of TCR beta chains was found in a later genetic analysis and replicated in an independent cohort. Correlated functional status among segregating V segments might be attributable to linkage disequilibrium, but an unknown experimental factor could not be ruled out. According to a later analysis, most CMV-associated TCR beta chains appeared to be HLA-restricted, and the HLA associations seemed to be driven largely by CMV exposure. Some IMGT-functional V segments, including TRBV6-2 and TRBV6-3, could not be distinguished by the 87-base-pair reads and were therefore excluded. An earlier analysis of 587 of the donors showed that most TCR beta V segments appeared in productive rearrangements either about 90% or about 30% of the time, which broadly matched IMGT annotations. When HLA alleles, especially DR and DQ, strongly co-occurred, TCR associations were difficult to assign to individual alleles. A later genetic analysis reported fewer N-insertions in productive TCRs among donors in an Asian-associated ancestry cluster than the roughly 700-donor mean. In the study, 150 to 200 TCR beta chains were listed as associated with cytomegalovirus. In a later analysis, around 17,000 TCR beta sequences were associated with specific HLA alleles at a false discovery rate of 0.05. Sequencing depth was assumed to be roughly uniform across donors in the presence/absence analyses, though that assumption may not hold. A further reported finding was that TCR beta sequences accurately predicted the HLA-A and HLA-B alleles for most subjects in the first cohort. Several of the top co-occurrence clusters appeared to be linked to parvovirus B19, influenza, CMV and Epstein-Barr virus, according to a later analysis. Fewer than 20 rarely observed V segments, including chromosome 9 orphons, were excluded from the earlier analysis of some 590 of the donors because counts were too low. According to the authors, the approach could potentially be generalized to other disease states and immunological phenotypes.

CDR1 KGHSH and CDR2 LQKENI are derived from the germline V gene. Reading from cysteine to phenylalanine, the CDR3 counts 17 amino acids. Only the CDR3 portion is preserved as DNA: 51 bases, with reading frame beginning at the first base. Trimming leaves V shorter by 2 bases and J shorter by 0 bases, with the junction holding 3 bases beyond the gene matches. Receptor amplification or capture employed the immunoSEQ multiplex PCR assay. For the multiplex PCR, a mixture combining 60 forward primers for TCR Vbeta segments and 13 reverse primers for TCR Jbeta segments was used. Amplification of the CDR3 region of rearranged TCR beta genes was performed with a multiplex PCR assay on genomic DNA. The amplified TCR beta libraries were sequenced on the Illumina HiSeq System as 87-base-pair reads. In the original analysis: Across the 640 or so repertoires, a later analysis counted 80 million or so unique TCR beta chains, about 10 million of which were shared by at least two donors. Raw reads were error-corrected and collapsed into unique sequences with a nearest-neighbor algorithm that merged closely related sequences to remove PCR and sequencing errors. CDR3 sequences were aligned to IMGT reference sequences to assign V, D and J gene segments. For a sequence to be retained, a match of at least six nucleotides to both a V gene segment and a J gene segment was required. A rearrangement was called productive if the CDR3 had no stop codons and remained in frame with V and J, and every other rearrangement was called non-productive. CDR3 was defined according to IMGT convention as the region running from the second conserved V-encoded cysteine to the conserved J-encoded phenylalanine. The earlier analysis of about 620 of the donors excluded sequences that lacked an unambiguous match to a single V gene segment. An earlier analysis of 587 of the donors classified V segments as functional when productive rearrangements were above 56.7% and as segregating when the standard deviation between donors was above 5%. A statistical classification framework was developed to diagnose cytomegalovirus status using the catalog of TCR beta chain sequences. A later analysis assigned V and J genes by comparing TCR nucleotide sequences with IMGT/GENE-DB human TR gene sequences. The TCRdist pipeline was used in a later analysis to assign CDR3 sequences and most-parsimonious VDJ recombination scenarios. In a later analysis, every TCR beta chain was defined by the combination of its CDR3 amino acid sequence and its V-gene family, and reads without a unique V-gene family were dropped. To address suspected cross-contamination and a sequencing artifact, a later analysis removed roughly 640 highly shared, low-generation-probability nucleotide sequences. For each public chain, a later analysis derived a clonal expansion index from normalized ranks of inferred template counts within each repertoire. Generation probabilities in a later analysis came from a VDJ recombination model fitted to out-of-frame rearrangements, and those results were checked against IGoR. In a later analysis, hypergeometric tests were used to score TCR-TCR, TCR-HLA and TCR-CMV co-occurrence, with a repertoire-size bias correction applied to TCR pairs. A later analysis estimated false discovery rates by permuting HLA or CMV assignments 20 times. A later analysis grouped co-occurring TCRs with DBSCAN, adding TCRdist sequence similarity when clustering within HLA-allele-positive subsets. Repertoires with fewer than 30,000 or more than 120,000 public chains, plus five repertoires with anomalous nucleotide sharing, were excluded from co-occurrence clustering. As stored in TCRdb, this immuneACCESS dataset retains in-frame rearrangements with V and J assigned. A fraction of the clones does not appear; measured against another copy, unresolved V genes explain less than half of the discrepancy, and the remainder lacks a known reason. V and J calls and clone size are copied from that table; D and trimming were computed from the DNA. Here the sample has some 120,000 clones; under 90% occur a single time. Of the sample, less than 2.5% is held by the ten largest clones.

The chain joins TRBV18 to TRBJ1-3; a stretch of 11 junction bases matches TRBD1. The origin of this receptor is a woman aged 40 to 49 in good health and CMV-seronegative. The sample was PBMCs. The DNA sequence reads TGTGCCAGCTCACCAGGACAGGGGGCGAGCTCTGGAAACACCATATATTTT. Its protein reads: CASSPGQGASSGNTIYF.